This TCR beta chain was identified in a study of blood T cell repertoires in COVID-19. Background on the study: Samples came from the United States, Italy and Spain, spanning acute and convalescent COVID-19. From T cells, B-cell-depleted T cells, or PBMCs came the material, which was cDNA or gDNA.

Authors' analysis steps: Reference gene primer amplification gave estimated nucleated cell counts. The table came from immunoSEQ multiplex PCR; TCRdb's copy has only in-frame clones and leaves some out. V, J and clone size are those of that table, while D and trimming were read from the DNA. There are about 160,000 clones in the sample; about 77% occur only once, and approximately 13% lies in the top ten. V gave up 5 bases and J gave up 7 bases; unmatched junction bases: 11. The CDR3 covers 15 residues. Germline V gene data show CDR1 as SGHNT and CDR2 as YENEEA. The source material was peripheral blood. The chain uses TRBV11-3 and TRBJ2-7; TRBD2 agrees at 10 bases. The sequence was collected from a woman of 80 years or more with acute or convalescent COVID-19. The CDR3 nucleotides are TGTGCCAGCAGCCCTTCTAGCGGGGGACTACGGGAGCAGTACTTC. Encoded protein: CASSPSSGGLREQYF. The variable domain in full, with the rest retrieved from reference TRBV11-3 and TRBJ2-7, is EAGVVQSPRYKIIEKKQPVAFWCNPISGHNTLYWYLQNLGQGPELLIRYENEEAVDDSQLPKDRFSAERLKGVDSTLKIQPAELGDSAVYLCASSPSSGGLREQYFGPGTRLTVT.